One T cell receptor (beta chain) is described in this entry. As yet, its antigen is unknown. Every bit of the isolated RNA underwent reverse transcription, so sequencing read expressed TCRB transcripts. Sequencing used immunoSEQ multiplex PCR; TCRdb keeps in-frame clones, though not all of them. The table shows hundreds of thousands of clones, with around 12% occurring only once. This sample is drawn from a study of beta chain features in type 1 diabetes. Points from the study as a whole: There were fewer insertions and more deletions at the VDJ junctions of type 1 diabetes patients. The naive, central memory and Treg TCRB repertoires of patients appeared to be more similar to one another than those of healthy donors. Shorter TCRB CDR3s, moderately but significantly so, were found in Type 1 diabetes patients in all four CD4+ subsets.

Trimming took off 2 bases at V and 0 bases at J, with 27 bases between the two ends. The CDR3 has 21 residues. The sequence was obtained from a woman between 18 and 29 years old with type 1 diabetes. The chain joins TRBV23-1 to TRBJ2-3; tentative D call: TRBD1 (6 bases). TRBV23-1 has ORF status, its function being uncertain. The sequenced sample was naive CD4+ T cells from blood. The CDR3 DNA reads as TGCGCCAGCAGTCAAATAGGGGGACACAGGGACGCCCAACCTAGCACAGATACGCAGTATTTT. Translating it yields CASSQIGGHRDAQPSTDTQYF.